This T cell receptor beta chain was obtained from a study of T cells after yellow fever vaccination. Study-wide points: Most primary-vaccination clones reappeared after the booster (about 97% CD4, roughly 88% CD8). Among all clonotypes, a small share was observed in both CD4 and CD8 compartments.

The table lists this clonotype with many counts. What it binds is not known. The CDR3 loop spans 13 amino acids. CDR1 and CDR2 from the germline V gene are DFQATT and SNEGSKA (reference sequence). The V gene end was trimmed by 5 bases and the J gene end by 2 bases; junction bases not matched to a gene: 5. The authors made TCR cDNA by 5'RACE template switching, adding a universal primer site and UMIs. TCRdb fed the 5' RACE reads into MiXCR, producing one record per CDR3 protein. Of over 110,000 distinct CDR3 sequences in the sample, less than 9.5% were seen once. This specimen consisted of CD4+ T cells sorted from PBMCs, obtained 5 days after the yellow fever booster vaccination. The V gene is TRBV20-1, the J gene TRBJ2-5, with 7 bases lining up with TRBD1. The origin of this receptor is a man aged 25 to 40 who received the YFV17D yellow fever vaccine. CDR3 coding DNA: TGCAGTGCTGGTGACAGGGTACAAGAGACCCAGTACTTC. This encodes CSAGDRVQETQYF.